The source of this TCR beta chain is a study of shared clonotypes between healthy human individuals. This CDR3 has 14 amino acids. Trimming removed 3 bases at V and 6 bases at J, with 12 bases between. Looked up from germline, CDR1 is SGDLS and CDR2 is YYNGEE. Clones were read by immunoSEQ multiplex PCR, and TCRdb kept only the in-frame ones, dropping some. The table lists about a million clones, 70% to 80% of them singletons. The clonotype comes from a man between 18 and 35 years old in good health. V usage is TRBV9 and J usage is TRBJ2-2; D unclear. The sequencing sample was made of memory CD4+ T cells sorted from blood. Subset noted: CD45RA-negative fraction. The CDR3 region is CASSGTFGAGELFF. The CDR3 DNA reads TGTGCCAGCAGCGGGACCTTTGGTGCCGGGGAGCTGTTTTTT.